This T cell receptor (beta chain) emerged from a study of cytomegalovirus exposure and HLA in healthy donors. Study overall: Prior work identified 95 million to 120 million unique TCR beta sequences in some 180 million T cells.

As concerns this clone: Its antigen is unidentified.

CDR3 length: 15 amino acids. The V segment lost 3 bases and the J segment 5 bases; nucleotides outside the gene matches: 7. Germline CDR1 is LNHNV and CDR2 is YYDKDF (reference sequence). This PCR relied on a set of 60 Vbeta primers and 13 Jbeta primers. Method: immunoSEQ multiplex PCR; TCRdb's copy keeps in-frame clones and lacks some. The table includes about 160,000 clones, about 88% detected once. Notes on the study in general: The classifier reportedly diagnosed cytomegalovirus status with high sensitivity and specificity. Earlier analysis found most TCR beta V segments productive about 90% or about 30% of the time. The authors assumed roughly uniform sequencing depth across donors for presence/absence analyses.

This chain uses TRBV15 with TRBJ2-5; 9 nucleotides align to TRBD2. This sequence originates from a young man in good health and CMV-seropositive. Sequencing was done on a sample of PBMCs. The CDR3 sequence: CATSRSGGTLETQYF. In DNA, the CDR3 is TGTGCCACCAGCAGGAGCGGGGGGACTCTCGAGACCCAGTACTTC.